The 21 T cell receptor beta chains below were found in one sample sequenced in a study of blood T cell repertoires in COVID-19. TCRdb's table, derived via immunoSEQ multiplex PCR, lists solely in-frame clones and lacks some. The data show roughly 64,000 clones, over 75% seen once. Sequenced: peripheral blood. The receptor set was obtained from a middle-aged man with active COVID-19.

The chain links TRBV6-5 to TRBJ1-6; D ambiguous. The CDR3 spans 13 residues. V lost 6 bases to trimming and J lost 5 bases, with 8 bases between them. The germline V gene has CDR1 MNHEY and CDR2 SVGAGI. For the CDR3, the DNA is TGTGCCAGCAGGGGAGATAATAATTCACCCCTCCACTTT. This codes for CASRGDNNSPLHF.

The chain carries TRBV4-2 and TRBJ2-7; 8 bases line up with TRBD2. V shed 1 base and J 2 bases; nucleotides not matched to a gene: 7. Per the germline V gene, CDR1 is LGHNA and CDR2 is YNFKEQ. CDR3 length equals 16 residues. The CDR3 reads CASSQALGGATYEQYF. Written as DNA, the CDR3 is TGTGCCAGCAGCCAAGCTCTCGGGGGGGCGACCTACGAGCAGTACTTC.

This chain uses TRBV6-5 with TRBJ2-5; D is ambiguous. Deletions cut 0 bases from V and 0 bases from J, with 5 bases between. The CDR3 length is 14 residues. CDR1 and CDR2 (germline): MNHEY, SVGAGI. CDR3 loop: CASSYSYNQETQYF. CDR3 nucleotide sequence: TGTGCCAGCAGTTACTCGTACAACCAAGAGACCCAGTACTTC.

This clone occurred a few times. The V call is TRBV6-1, the J call TRBJ1-6; D not certain. V was pared by 2 bases and J by 10 bases, with 15 bases between. The CDR3 runs to 15 residues. CDR1 MNHNS and CDR2 SASEGT come from the germline V gene. CDR3 bases: TGTGCCAGCAGTGAACTCGGGGAGGGAGGATCACCCCTCCACTTT. This gives the protein CASSELGEGGSPLHF.

This sequence joins TRBV5-1 and TRBJ1-1, with D perhaps matching TRBD1 (5 bases). The length of the CDR3 is 16 residues. Trimming pared 4 bases from V and 4 bases from J, leaving 20 bases between. Germline CDR1 and CDR2: SGHRS and YFSETQ. The CDR3 spells CASSPAAGTPGTEAFF. CDR3 nucleotides: TGCGCCAGCAGCCCGGCGGCGGGGACCCCGGGCACTGAAGCTTTCTTT.

The chain employs TRBV18 and TRBJ1-2, with D possibly matching TRBD1 (6 bases). CDR3 length: 14 amino acids. Trimming took off 3 bases at V and 7 bases at J, with 15 bases between the two ends. The germline CDR1 and CDR2 sequences are KGHSH and LQKENI. CDR3 sequence: CASSPSGGGGGYTF. CDR3 DNA: TGTGCCAGCTCACCCTCCGGGGGAGGGGGTGGCTACACCTTC.

V and J are TRBV5-6 and TRBJ2-3, with D tentatively TRBD1 (5 bases). The V end was cut by 1 base, the J end by 6 bases, with 9 bases between. Germline CDR1 reads SGHDT; CDR2 reads YYEEEE. The CDR3 is 13 residues long. The CDR3 nucleotides read TGTGCCAGCAGCTTGTCAGGGAAGGATACGCAGTATTTT. Encoded protein: CASSLSGKDTQYF.

The rearrangement uses TRBV29-1 and TRBJ2-1; possibly TRBD2 for D (5 bases). CDR1 SQVTM and CDR2 ANQGSEA come from the germline V gene. The length of the CDR3 is 17 residues. Trimming pared 0 bases from V and 4 bases from J, leaving 19 bases between. CDR3 amino acids: CSVEDRLALGRYNEQFF. In DNA, the CDR3 is TGCAGCGTTGAAGACCGCCTGGCGCTAGGGAGATACAATGAGCAGTTCTTC.

The chain is built from TRBV28 and TRBJ1-3; the D is unclear. Germline CDR1 and CDR2: MDHEN and SYDVKM. The CDR3 runs 14 residues. Trimming stripped 1 base from V and 2 bases from J, with 6 bases between. This chain's CDR3 is CASSLSRAGNTIYF. CDR3 nucleotides: TGTGCCAGCAGTTTATCCCGGGCTGGAAACACCATATATTTT.

This clone showed up just a few times. The chain is built from TRBV7-2 and TRBJ2-7, with TRBD1 identical over 9 bases. J gave up 1 base and V 0 bases, and 1 base lay outside the gene matches. Germline V gene lookup returns CDR1 SGHTA and CDR2 FQGNSA. The length of the CDR3 is 15 residues. The CDR3 DNA follows: TGTGCCAGCAGCTTAGCCGGACAGGGGTCCTACGAGCAGTACTTC. Protein product: CASSLAGQGSYEQYF. Full variable domain (outside the CDR3, taken from reference TRBV7-2 and TRBJ2-7): GAGVSQSPSNKVTEKGKDVELRCDPISGHTALYWYRQSLGQGLEFLIYFQGNSAPDKSGLPSDRFSAERTGGSVSTLTIQRTQQEDSAVYLCASSLAGQGSYEQYFGPGTRLTVT.

This chain joins TRBV7-7 and TRBJ2-5; TRBD1 might be the D (5 bases). Germline V CDR1 and CDR2: SSHAT, FNYEAQ (reference sequence). There are 15 residues in the CDR3. Trimming stripped 5 bases from V and 1 base from J, with 14 bases between. CDR3: CASSRRVKVQETQYF. In nucleotides, the CDR3 is TGTGCCAGCAGCCGCAGGGTTAAGGTCCAAGAGACCCAGTACTTC.

A remark on this clone: Its ends do not fully match the called genes, so a read error is possible. The V gene is TRBV5-4, the J gene TRBJ1-4, with a possible D match to TRBD1 (5 bases). Germline V lookup: CDR1 SGHNT, CDR2 YYREEE (reference sequence). The CDR3 consists of 15 residues. The DNA of the CDR3 is TGTGCCAGCAGCCCGGGAGGGGAGTCGAATGAAAAACTCATTTTT. Translating it yields CASSPGGESNEKLIF. Together with reference TRBV5-4 and TRBJ1-4, the CDR3 gives the full variable domain: ETGVTQSPTHLIKTRGQQVTLRCSSQSGHNTVSWYQQALGQGPQFIFQYYREEENGRGNFPPRFSGLQFPNYSSELNVNALELDDSALYLCASSPGGESNEKLIFGSGTQLSVL.

The CDR3 sequence: CASSDSGWNEKLFF. In nucleotides, the CDR3 is TGTGCCAGCAGCGACTCGGGTTGGAACGAAAAACTGTTTTTT. The rearrangement uses TRBV4-2 and TRBJ1-4; D is uncertain. CDR3 length equals 14 residues. V gave up 5 bases and J gave up 8 bases, with 15 bases separating them. The germline V gene encodes CDR1 LGHNA and CDR2 YNFKEQ.

V usage is TRBV9 and J usage is TRBJ2-5; a weak D match, TRBD2 (7 bases). From germline, CDR1 is SGDLS and CDR2 YYNGEE. CDR3 length: 15 residues. Trimming removed 4 bases at V and 2 bases at J, with 15 bases between. The CDR3 protein is CASSPGGLLQETQYF. In DNA form, the CDR3 reads TGTGCCAGCAGCCCCGGGGGGCTTTTACAAGAGACCCAGTACTTC.

As to this clone: The junction does not match germline at one end; this may be a read error. This sequence joins TRBV5-1 and TRBJ1-5; TRBD1 is a possible D gene (5 bases). CDR3 length equals 16 residues. Per germline, CDR1 SGHRS and CDR2 YFSETQ. The CDR3 DNA sequence: TGCGCCCGCAGCTTGGCCGGGGGGGATAGGGGACAGCCCCAGCATTTT. Encoded protein: CARSLAGGDRGQPQHF. Full variable domain (remainder filled in from reference TRBV5-1 and TRBJ1-5): KAGVTQTPRYLIKTRGQQVTLSCSPISGHRSVSWYQQTPGQGLQFLFEYFSETQRNKGNFPGRFSGRQFSNSRSEMNVSTLELGDSALYLCARSLAGGDRGQPQHFGDGTRLSIL.

V is TRBV6-6 and J is TRBJ2-7; D is unclear. Trimming left V 8 bases short and J 3 bases short, with 8 bases between. The CDR3 length is 11 residues. The germline V gene has CDR1 MNHNY and CDR2 SVGAGI (reference sequence). The CDR3 DNA is TGTGCCAGCGGAAACAGCTACGAGCAGTACTTC. Amino acid sequence: CASGNSYEQYF.

The V call is TRBV27, the J call TRBJ1-1, with 7 bases fitting TRBD1. This CDR3 is built from 11 residues. CDR1 and CDR2 from the germline V gene are MNHEY and SMNVEV (reference sequence). The ends lost 9 bases at V and 5 bases at J; junction bases unmatched: 3. Here the CDR3 DNA reads TGTGCCAGTTACAGGGGAACTGAAGCTTTCTTT. This translates into CASYRGTEAFF.

This sequence joins TRBV14 and TRBJ2-2; TRBD2 matches 9 bases. The CDR3 consists of 16 residues. The germline V gene has CDR1 SGHDN and CDR2 FVKESK. The ends lost 0 bases at V and 7 bases at J; junction bases unmatched: 6. CDR3 loop: CASSQDLAGSGGELFF. For the CDR3, the DNA is TGTGCCAGCAGCCAAGATCTAGCGGGGAGCGGCGGGGAGCTGTTTTTT.

The chain joins TRBV6-1 to TRBJ1-5; no clear D. Germline assignment: CDR1 MNHNS and CDR2 SASEGT. Trimming removed 0 bases at V and 2 bases at J, with 8 bases between. This CDR3 is built from 15 residues. The CDR3: CASSEALEGNQPQHF. For the CDR3, the DNA is TGTGCCAGCAGTGAAGCGCTGGAGGGCAATCAGCCCCAGCATTTT.

This clone occurred a few times. The V gene is TRBV5-1, the J gene TRBJ2-2, with TRBD2 matching 7 bases. CDR3 size: 14 residues. V shed 4 bases, J shed 6 bases, and the junction held 6 bases outside the gene matches. Looked up from germline, CDR1 is SGHRS and CDR2 is YFSETQ. The CDR3 is CASSPWGGAGELFF. The CDR3 coding sequence is TGCGCCAGCAGCCCCTGGGGGGGGGCCGGGGAGCTGTTTTTT. Full variable domain (missing parts from reference TRBV5-1 and TRBJ2-2): KAGVTQTPRYLIKTRGQQVTLSCSPISGHRSVSWYQQTPGQGLQFLFEYFSETQRNKGNFPGRFSGRQFSNSRSEMNVSTLELGDSALYLCASSPWGGAGELFFGEGSRLTVL.

The chain has TRBV5-4 and TRBJ1-4; TRBD1 aligns across 9 bases. CDR1 is SGHNT and CDR2 is YYREEE in the germline V gene (reference sequence). Germline trimming cut 4 bases from V and 8 bases from J; bases unmatched to any gene: 9. The CDR3 length is 15 residues. CDR3 DNA sequence: TGTGCCAGCAGCCCCATGACAGGGGGAAACGAAAAACTGTTTTTT. Its translation: CASSPMTGGNEKLFF.